These 21 T cell receptor beta chains came from one sample sequenced in a study of shared clonotypes between healthy human individuals. The assay was immunoSEQ multiplex PCR, and TCRdb's table has in-frame clones only and misses some. The sample lists approximately 500,000 clones; about 95% were seen once. Source material: naive CD4+ T cells sorted from blood. Described subset: CD45RA+ positively selected. The receptor source for this set is a woman aged 30 to 39 in good health.

The chain employs TRBV11-3 and TRBJ2-7; 8 bases line up with TRBD1. The germline gives CDR1 SGHNT, CDR2 YENEEA. V shed 5 bases and J 7 bases; nucleotides not matched to a gene: 10. This CDR3 contains 14 residues. CDR3 bases: TGTGCCAGCAGCGCCCGGACAGGGACCGGGGAGCAGTACTTC. As protein: CASSARTGTGEQYF.

This chain uses TRBV30 with TRBJ2-1, with 10 bases that match TRBD1. CDR3 length: 17 residues. J lost 6 bases, V lost 4 bases, and 15 bases had no gene match. Per germline, CDR1 GTSNPN and CDR2 SVGIG (reference sequence). CDR3 nucleotide sequence: TGTGCCTGGAAGGGGACAGGGGCCAGCTTCATGTTCAATGAGCAGTTCTTC. It encodes CAWKGTGASFMFNEQFF. Variable domain in full (rest from reference TRBV30 and TRBJ2-1): SQTIHQWPATLVQPVGSPLSLECTVEGTSNPNLYWYRQAAGRGLQLLFYSVGIGQISSEVPQNLSASRPQDRQFILSSKKLLLSDSGFYLCAWKGTGASFMFNEQFFGPGTRLTVL.

Of note for this clone: The same CDR3 arises from other DNA sequences in this sample as well. This chain joins TRBV27 and TRBJ1-2; TRBD1 is a possible D gene (6 bases). V lost 6 bases and J lost 2, with 7 bases in between. Germline CDR1 is MNHEY and CDR2 is SMNVEV (reference sequence). This CDR3 region has 12 residues. CDR3 sequence (DNA): TGTGCCAGCAGGGGGGCGAACTATGGCTACACCTTC. The encoded protein is CASRGANYGYTF.

This chain uses TRBV25-1 with TRBJ2-3; 7 positions agree with TRBD1. This CDR3 contains 14 residues. Trimming at V came to 3 bases and at J to 7 bases, leaving 7 bases not matched to a gene. The germline V gene encodes CDR1 MGHDK and CDR2 SYGVNS. CDR3 in amino acids: CASSEGQLVYTQYF. For the CDR3, the DNA is TGTGCCAGCAGTGAGGGACAGTTGGTGTATACGCAGTATTTT.

The rearrangement joins TRBV19 to TRBJ2-1, with 11 bases that match TRBD2. This CDR3 comprises 17 residues. Losses at the gene ends were 4 bases for V and 6 bases for J; bases not matched to a gene: 11. From germline, CDR1 is LNHDA and CDR2 SQIVND (reference sequence). The CDR3 here is CASSSPNSGRARNEQFF. The CDR3 DNA follows: TGTGCCAGTAGTAGTCCCAATAGCGGGAGGGCCCGCAATGAGCAGTTCTTC.

Here the CDR3 DNA reads TGCGCCAGCAGCGGAGAGACAACTACGGACACCGGGGAGCTGTTTTTT. It yields the protein CASSGETTTDTGELFF. The V and J genes are TRBV5-1 and TRBJ2-2; no clear D gene. V shed 4 bases and J shed 3 bases, with 16 bases lying between them. Germline CDR1 reads SGHRS; CDR2 reads YFSETQ. The CDR3 length is 16 residues.

The chain combines TRBV4-1 with TRBJ2-2; 9 bases match TRBD1. This CDR3 region has 15 residues. CDR1 MGHRA and CDR2 YSYEKL come from the germline V gene. V trimming: 4 bases; J trimming: 7 bases; junction bases outside the gene matches: 7. CDR3 amino acids: CASSPGQGPGGELFF. CDR3 DNA sequence: TGCGCCAGCAGCCCGGGACAGGGTCCAGGCGGGGAGCTGTTTTTT.

The chain has TRBV18 and TRBJ2-1; a weak D match, TRBD1 (6 bases). Germline V lookup: CDR1 KGHSH, CDR2 LQKENI. Deletions cut 3 bases from V and 8 bases from J, with 8 bases between. This CDR3 comprises 12 residues. Here the CDR3 DNA reads TGTGCCAGCTCACCCAGGGGTGATGAGCAGTTCTTC. This gives the protein CASSPRGDEQFF.

The CDR3 DNA reads TGTGCCAGCAGAGGGACTAGCGGGAAAGGCGGAGAGACCCAGTACTTC. Amino acid sequence: CASRGTSGKGGETQYF. V gene TRBV28 combines with J gene TRBJ2-5; 13 nucleotides line up with TRBD2. This CDR3 is 16 amino acids long. With 6 bases clipped from V and 4 bases from J, the junction kept 8 bases outside the gene matches. The germline CDR1 and CDR2 sequences are MDHEN and SYDVKM.

This sequence joins TRBV5-1 and TRBJ1-2; 7 bases fit TRBD1. Germline trimming cut 4 bases from V and 2 bases from J; bases unmatched to any gene: 11. This CDR3 has 16 residues. Germline V lookup: CDR1 SGHRS, CDR2 YFSETQ. The CDR3 is CASSKGQDRANYGYTF. The CDR3 coding sequence is TGCGCCAGCAGCAAAGGACAGGATCGCGCGAACTATGGCTACACCTTC. The full variable domain, rest sourced from reference TRBV5-1 and TRBJ1-2, is KAGVTQTPRYLIKTRGQQVTLSCSPISGHRSVSWYQQTPGQGLQFLFEYFSETQRNKGNFPGRFSGRQFSNSRSEMNVSTLELGDSALYLCASSKGQDRANYGYTFGSGTRLTVV.

In DNA, the CDR3 is TGTGCCAGCAGCTTACCCAGGGTAGCGGCCTATGGCTACACCTTC. This sequence encodes CASSLPRVAAYGYTF. The V call is TRBV7-8, the J call TRBJ1-2; tentatively, D is TRBD1 (5 bases). The ends were cut back, 2 bases at V and 4 bases at J, with 14 bases in the middle. The CDR3 covers 15 residues. Germline assignment: CDR1 SGHVS and CDR2 FQNEAQ.

J is TRBJ1-1 and V is TRBV28, with 7 bases lining up with TRBD1. The CDR3 spans 15 residues. V gave up 6 bases and J gave up 4 bases; unmatched junction bases: 11. CDR1 MDHEN and CDR2 SYDVKM come from the germline V gene. CDR3 bases: TGTGCCAGCAGCCCCAGGGGGGCTTCGAGCACTGAAGCTTTCTTT. This sequence encodes CASSPRGASSTEAFF.

The rearrangement links TRBV5-5 to TRBJ2-7; D could derive from TRBD1 or TRBD2 (6 bases each). The CDR3 has 13 amino acids. Trimming removed 5 bases from V and 7 bases from J, with 16 bases in between. Germline V gives CDR1 SGHKS, CDR2 YYEKEE (reference sequence). Here the CDR3 DNA reads TGTGCCAGCAGTCCTTGGGGGGCGGGTGAGCAGTACTTC. Its translation is CASSPWGAGEQYF.

The V gene is TRBV5-1, the J gene TRBJ2-5; TRBD2 agrees at 9 bases. The DNA end is more similar to TRBJ2-7, so the J call may be wrong. The CDR3 contains 16 residues. CDR1 and CDR2 from the germline V gene are SGHRS and YFSETQ. CDR3 nucleotides: TGCGCCAGCAGCCTCCGGCCGCGGGAGGGCTCCTACGAGCAGTACTTC. Protein: CASSLRPREGSYEQYF.

The chain joins TRBV28 to TRBJ2-2; 8 nucleotides align to TRBD2. Unmatched junction bases numbered 8, after V lost 3 bases and J lost 5 bases. The CDR3 totals 16 residues. Germline CDR1 reads MDHEN; CDR2 reads SYDVKM. The CDR3 sequence is CASSLAGLDITGELFF. The DNA of the CDR3 is TGTGCCAGCAGTTTGGCGGGACTAGACATAACCGGGGAGCTGTTTTTT.

The rearrangement joins TRBV19 to TRBJ1-3, with TRBD1 identical over 10 bases. Germline trimming cut 6 bases from V and 1 base from J; bases unmatched to any gene: 6. CDR3 length equals 16 residues. The germline V gene has CDR1 LNHDA and CDR2 SQIVND (reference sequence). CDR3 DNA sequence: TGTGCCAGTAGGCCCCGGGACAGGGGTTCTGGAAACACCATATATTTT. Amino acid sequence: CASRPRDRGSGNTIYF.

The rearrangement links TRBV28 to TRBJ1-3; 7 bases are shared with TRBD1. CDR1 is MDHEN, CDR2 SYDVKM, per germline. The J segment lost 4 bases and the V segment lost 5 bases, leaving 11 bases of the junction unmatched. The CDR3 extends over 16 amino acids. This CDR3 is CASSKTGYFGGNTIYF. CDR3 DNA sequence: TGTGCCAGCAGTAAGACAGGGTATTTTGGAGGAAACACCATATATTTT.

This clone came up once. This CDR3 reads CASSPDRGNEQYF. The CDR3 DNA follows: TGTGCCAGCTCACCCGACAGGGGGAATGAGCAGTACTTC. V gene TRBV18 combines with J gene TRBJ2-7; the match to TRBD1 covers 9 bases. The junction had 4 bases not matched to a gene; V was cut back by 3 bases and J by 7 bases. The CDR3 loop spans 13 amino acids. The V gene's germline CDR1 is KGHSH and CDR2 LQKENI.

This chain uses TRBV19 with TRBJ1-5; D not resolved. V lost 3 bases to trimming and J lost 1 base, with 16 bases between them. The germline V gene encodes CDR1 LNHDA and CDR2 SQIVND (reference sequence). The CDR3 length is 17 residues. The CDR3 DNA sequence: TGTGCCAGTAGTATTGGCGTCCGGGGAGACAGCAATCAGCCCCAGCATTTT. Amino acids: CASSIGVRGDSNQPQHF. The variable domain in full, completed from reference TRBV19 and TRBJ1-5, reads DGGITQSPKYLFRKEGQNVTLSCEQNLNHDAMYWYRQDPGQGLRLIYYSQIVNDFQKGDIAEGYSVSREKKESFPLTVTSAQKNPTAFYLCASSIGVRGDSNQPQHFGDGTRLSIL.

The V gene is TRBV6-5, the J gene TRBJ1-1; D not resolved. This CDR3 is 14 amino acids long. Germline CDR1 reads MNHEY; CDR2 reads SVGAGI. V gave up 2 bases and J gave up 3 bases, with 10 bases separating them. CDR3 DNA: TGTGCCAGCAGTTACACGTACCGGGACACTGAAGCTTTCTTT. Encoded protein: CASSYTYRDTEAFF.

This chain uses TRBV21-1 with TRBJ2-1; the DNA was not used to check the table's D call, TRBD2. TRBV21-1 is a known pseudogene. The CDR3 totals 18 residues. CDR3 sequence: CASSKDPTDAGDGDEQFF. The CDR3 DNA sequence: TGTGCCAGCAGCAAAGACCCCACGGACGCGGGAGATGGGGATGAGCAGTTCTTC.